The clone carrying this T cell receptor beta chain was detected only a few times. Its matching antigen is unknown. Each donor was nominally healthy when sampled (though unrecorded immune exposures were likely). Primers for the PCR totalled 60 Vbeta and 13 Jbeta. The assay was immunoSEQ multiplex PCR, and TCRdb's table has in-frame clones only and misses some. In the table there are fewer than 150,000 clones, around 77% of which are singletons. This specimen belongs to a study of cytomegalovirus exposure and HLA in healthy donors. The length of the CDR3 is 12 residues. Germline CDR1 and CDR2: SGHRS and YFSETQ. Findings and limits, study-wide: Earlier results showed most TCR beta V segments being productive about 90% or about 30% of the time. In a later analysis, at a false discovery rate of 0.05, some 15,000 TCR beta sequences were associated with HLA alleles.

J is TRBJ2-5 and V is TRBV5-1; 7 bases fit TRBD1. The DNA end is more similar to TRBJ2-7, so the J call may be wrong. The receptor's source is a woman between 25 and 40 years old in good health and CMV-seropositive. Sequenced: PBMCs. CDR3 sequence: CASSVTGSEQYF. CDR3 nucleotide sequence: TGCGCCAGCAGCGTGACAGGGAGCGAGCAGTACTTC.